This T cell receptor (beta chain) was identified during a study of OX40 agonist ivuxolimab in advanced cancers. Study in general: Patients were treated with intravenous ivuxolimab, dosed at 0.01 to 10 mg/kg and infused every 2 weeks. Patients undergoing dose escalation presented with hepatocellular carcinoma, melanoma, renal cell or head and neck cancer. Anti-PD-1, anti-PD-L1 or anti-CTLA-4 therapy given earlier was allowed, and 40% had some. Broader study findings: Among the lowest levels of clonal expansion were found in partial responders at 0.1-3.0 mg/kg.

Germline CDR1 is MDHEN and CDR2 is SYDVKM. The CDR3 loop spans 12 amino acids. V trimming: 8 bases; J trimming: 5 bases; junction bases outside the gene matches: 3. As regards this clone: Its specificity is not known.

TCRdb's table, derived via immunoSEQ multiplex PCR, lists solely in-frame clones and lacks some. The repertoire includes around 50,000 clones, almost 90% of them detected once, and 6.5% to 9% sits in the top ten. The source material was CD4+ or CD8+ T cells sorted from blood, sampled in a trial of the OX40 agonist ivuxolimab. This TCR derives from an adult with an advanced solid tumor such as melanoma, head and neck, liver or kidney cancer. The chain uses TRBV28 and TRBJ1-5; 7 bases are a match to TRBD1. DNA of the CDR3: TGTGCCAGCTCGGGACAGTATCAGCCCCAGCATTTT. The encoded protein is CASSGQYQPQHF.